The T cell receptor (beta chain) under discussion was sequenced for a study of blood T cell repertoires in COVID-19. At the level of the study: Samples representing acute and convalescent COVID-19 were sourced from the United States, Italy and Spain. T cells, B-cell-depleted T cells, or PBMCs supplied cDNA or gDNA.

The CDR3 consists of 13 residues. Germline CDR1 reads ENHRY; CDR2 reads SYGVKD. The ends were cut back, 3 bases at V and 7 bases at J, with 12 bases in the middle. As handled by the study authors: Reference gene primer amplification in the assay estimated nucleated cell counts. Assay: immunoSEQ multiplex PCR; the TCRdb copy retains only in-frame clones and omits some. D and trimming come from the DNA, and the V and J calls and clone size come from that table. The table includes 200,000 to 250,000 clones, around nine tenths detected once. The TCR originated in a woman in her forties with acute or convalescent COVID-19. Sequencing input: peripheral blood. The chain links TRBV10-3 to TRBJ1-1; possible D gene TRBD1, 5 bases. The CDR3 protein is CAISDLGQLEAFF. CDR3 in DNA: TGTGCCATCAGTGATCTCGGACAACTTGAAGCTTTCTTT.